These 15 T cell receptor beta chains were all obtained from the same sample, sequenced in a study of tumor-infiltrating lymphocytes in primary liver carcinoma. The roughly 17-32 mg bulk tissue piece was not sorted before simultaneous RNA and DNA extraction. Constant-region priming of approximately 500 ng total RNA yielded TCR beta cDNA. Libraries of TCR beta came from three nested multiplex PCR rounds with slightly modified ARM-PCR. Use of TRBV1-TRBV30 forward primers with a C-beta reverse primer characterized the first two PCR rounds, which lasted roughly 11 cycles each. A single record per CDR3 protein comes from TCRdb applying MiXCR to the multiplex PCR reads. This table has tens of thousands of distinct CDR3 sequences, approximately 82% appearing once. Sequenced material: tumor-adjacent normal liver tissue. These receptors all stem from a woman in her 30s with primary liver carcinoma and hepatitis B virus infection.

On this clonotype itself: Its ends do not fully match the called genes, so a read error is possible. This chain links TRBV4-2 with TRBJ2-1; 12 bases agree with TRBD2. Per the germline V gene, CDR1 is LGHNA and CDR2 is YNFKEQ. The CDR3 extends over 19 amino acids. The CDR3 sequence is CASSQDRSRTSGIYNAQFF. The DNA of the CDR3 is TGTGCTAGCAGCCAAGATCGATCTAGGACTAGCGGGATATACAATGCGCAGTTCTTC.

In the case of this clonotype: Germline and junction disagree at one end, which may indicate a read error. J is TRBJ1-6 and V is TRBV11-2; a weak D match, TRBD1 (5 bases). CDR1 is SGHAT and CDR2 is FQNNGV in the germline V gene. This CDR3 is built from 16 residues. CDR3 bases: TGTGCCAACAGCCCGAGTTTCGGGACCTATGATTCACCCATCCACTTT. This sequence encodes CANSPSFGTYDSPIHF.

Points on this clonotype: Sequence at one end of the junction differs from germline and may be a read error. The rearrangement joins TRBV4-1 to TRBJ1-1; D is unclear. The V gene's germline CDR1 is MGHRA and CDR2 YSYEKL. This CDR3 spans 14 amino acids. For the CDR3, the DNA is TGCGCCAGCAGCCCCGGATGCTCGAACATTGAAGCTATCTTT. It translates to CASSPGCSNIEAIF.

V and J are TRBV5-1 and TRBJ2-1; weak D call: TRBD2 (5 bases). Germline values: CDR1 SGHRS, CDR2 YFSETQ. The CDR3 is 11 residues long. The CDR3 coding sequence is TGCACTAGTAGCTTATCGGGTGAGCAGTTCTTC. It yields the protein CTSSLSGEQFF.

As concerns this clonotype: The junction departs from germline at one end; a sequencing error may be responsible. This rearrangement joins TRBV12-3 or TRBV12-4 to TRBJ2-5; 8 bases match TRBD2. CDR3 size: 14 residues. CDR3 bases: TGTGCCAGCAAAGGAAGCGGGAGCTCGGAGACCAAGTACTTC. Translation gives CASKGSGSSETKYF.

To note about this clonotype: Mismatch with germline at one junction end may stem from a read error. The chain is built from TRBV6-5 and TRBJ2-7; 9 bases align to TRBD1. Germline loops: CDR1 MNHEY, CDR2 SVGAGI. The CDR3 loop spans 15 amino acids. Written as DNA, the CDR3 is TGTGTCAGCAGTTTGGGGACAGGGAATGCATACGAGCAATACTTC. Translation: CVSSLGTGNAYEQYF.

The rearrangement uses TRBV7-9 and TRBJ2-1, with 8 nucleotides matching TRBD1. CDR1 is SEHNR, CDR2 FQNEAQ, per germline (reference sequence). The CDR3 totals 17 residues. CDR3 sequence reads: CVNSPHTGTGLYNEQFF. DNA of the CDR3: TGTGTCAACAGCCCGCATACCGGGACAGGCCTATACAATGAGCAGTTCTTC.

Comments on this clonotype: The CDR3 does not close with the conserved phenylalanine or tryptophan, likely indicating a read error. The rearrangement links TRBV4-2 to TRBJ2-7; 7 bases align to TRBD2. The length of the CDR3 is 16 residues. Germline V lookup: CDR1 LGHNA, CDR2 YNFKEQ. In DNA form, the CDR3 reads TGTGTCAGCAGACAAGGTCTAGCGGACCAGTCCTACGAGCAGTACTTA. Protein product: CVSRQGLADQSYEQYL.

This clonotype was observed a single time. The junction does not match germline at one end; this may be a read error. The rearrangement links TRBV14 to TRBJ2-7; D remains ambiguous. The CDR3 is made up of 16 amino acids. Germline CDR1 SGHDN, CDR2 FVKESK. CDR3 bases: TGTGCCGGCAGCCCGCGCAGGAGTTGGGGAATCTACGAGCAGTACTTC. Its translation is CAGSPRRSWGIYEQYF.

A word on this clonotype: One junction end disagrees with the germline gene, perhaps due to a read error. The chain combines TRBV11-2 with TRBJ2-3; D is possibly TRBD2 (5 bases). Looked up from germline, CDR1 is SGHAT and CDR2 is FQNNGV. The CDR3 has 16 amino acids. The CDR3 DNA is TGTTCCAGCTGCCCTAGGGAGACGTCGAGCACAGATACGCAGTACTTT. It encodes CSSCPRETSSTDTQYF.

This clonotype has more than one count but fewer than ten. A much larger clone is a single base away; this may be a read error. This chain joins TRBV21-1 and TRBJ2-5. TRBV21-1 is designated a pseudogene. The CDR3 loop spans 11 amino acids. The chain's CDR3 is CASSGGGTQYF. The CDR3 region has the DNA TGTGCCAGCAGCGGTGGAGGGACCCAGTACTTC.

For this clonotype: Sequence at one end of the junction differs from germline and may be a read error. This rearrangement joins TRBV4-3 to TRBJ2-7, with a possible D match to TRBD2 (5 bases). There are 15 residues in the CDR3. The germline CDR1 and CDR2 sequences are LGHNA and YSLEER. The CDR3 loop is CASSQTMWGSYGQYF. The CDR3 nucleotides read TGCGCCAGCAGCCAGACTATGTGGGGTTCCTACGGGCAGTACTTC.

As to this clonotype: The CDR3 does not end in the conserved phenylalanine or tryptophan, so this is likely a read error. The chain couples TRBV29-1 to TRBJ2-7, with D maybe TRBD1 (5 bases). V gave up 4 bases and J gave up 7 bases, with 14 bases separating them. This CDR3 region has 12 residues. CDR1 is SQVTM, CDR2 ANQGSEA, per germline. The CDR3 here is CSVVDTLYEQYL. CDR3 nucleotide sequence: TGCAGCGTTGTGGACACATTATATGAGCAGTACCTC.

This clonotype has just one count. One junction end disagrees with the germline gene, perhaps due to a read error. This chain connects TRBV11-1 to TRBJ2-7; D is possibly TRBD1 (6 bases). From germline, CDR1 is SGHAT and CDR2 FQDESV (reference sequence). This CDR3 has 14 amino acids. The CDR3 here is CARSLITGTYEQYF. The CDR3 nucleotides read TGTGCCAGGAGCTTAATTACAGGGACCTACGAGCAGTACTTC.

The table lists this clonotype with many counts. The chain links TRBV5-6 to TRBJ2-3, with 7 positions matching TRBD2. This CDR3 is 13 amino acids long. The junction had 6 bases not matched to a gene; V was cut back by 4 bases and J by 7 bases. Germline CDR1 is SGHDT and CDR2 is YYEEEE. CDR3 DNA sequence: TGTGCCAGCAGCCGGGGGACTACTTATACGCAGTATTTT. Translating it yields CASSRGTTYTQYF.